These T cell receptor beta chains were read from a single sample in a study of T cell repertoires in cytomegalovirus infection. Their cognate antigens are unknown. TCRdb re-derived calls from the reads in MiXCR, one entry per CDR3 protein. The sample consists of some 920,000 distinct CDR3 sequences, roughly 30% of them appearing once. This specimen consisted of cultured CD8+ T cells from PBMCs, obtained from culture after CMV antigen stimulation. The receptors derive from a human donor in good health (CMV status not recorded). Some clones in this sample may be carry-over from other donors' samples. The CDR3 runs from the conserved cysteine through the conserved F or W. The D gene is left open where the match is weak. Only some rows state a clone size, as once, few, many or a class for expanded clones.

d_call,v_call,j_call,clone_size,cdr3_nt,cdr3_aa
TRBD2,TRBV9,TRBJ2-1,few,TGTGCCAGCAGCCTACTCCTCGGGAGCGGGGGGGTCAATGAGCAGTTCTTC,CASSLLLGSGGVNEQFF
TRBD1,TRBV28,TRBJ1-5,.,TGTGCCAGCAGGCCGACAGGGTCTTATCAGCCCCAGCATTTT,CASRPTGSYQPQHF
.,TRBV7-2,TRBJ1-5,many,TGTGCCAGCAGCTTTGGGACATATCAGCCCCAGCATTTT,CASSFGTYQPQHF
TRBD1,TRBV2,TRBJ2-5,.,TGTGCCAGCAGTTCTCACAGGGGAACAGAGACCCAGTACTTC,CASSSHRGTETQYF
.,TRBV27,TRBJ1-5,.,TGTGCCAGCAGGCCGGGACGTTACGATCAGCCCCAGCATTTT,CASRPGRYDQPQHF
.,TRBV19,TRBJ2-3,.,TGTGCCACCTCAGGGGGGGCTAGCACAGATACGCAGTATTTT,CATSGGASTDTQYF
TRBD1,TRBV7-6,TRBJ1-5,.,TGTACCAGCAGCTCACAGGGGGCCAGCAATCAGCCCCAGCATTTT,CTSSSQGASNQPQHF
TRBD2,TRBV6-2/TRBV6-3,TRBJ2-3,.,TGTGCCAGCGATCCCGTTGGACTAGCGATGTCCACAGATACGCAGTATTTT,CASDPVGLAMSTDTQYF
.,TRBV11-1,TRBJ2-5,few,TGTGCCAGCAGCTTAGACGACAACCAAGAGACCCAGTACTTC,CASSLDDNQETQYF
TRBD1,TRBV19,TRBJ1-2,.,TGTGCCAGTAGCACAACCCCAAAGGGACAGGGTTCGGCTGGCTACACCTTC,CASSTTPKGQGSAGYTF
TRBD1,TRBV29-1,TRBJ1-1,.,TGCAGCGTTGAAACAGGGGATTCCACTGAAGCTTTCTTT,CSVETGDSTEAFF
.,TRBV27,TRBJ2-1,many,TGTGCCAGCAGTCCCGGGACCCACAATGAGCAGTTCTTC,CASSPGTHNEQFF
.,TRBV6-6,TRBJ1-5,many,TGTGCCAGCAGTTACTCGAAAGGGGGGCCGAGTCAGCCCCAGCATTTT,CASSYSKGGPSQPQHF
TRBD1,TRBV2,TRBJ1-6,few,TGTGCCAGCAGTCCTAGGACAGGCGGCGCACATAATTCACCCCTCCACTTT,CASSPRTGGAHNSPLHF
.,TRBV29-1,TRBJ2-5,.,TGCAGCGTTGAAGTTAAGGGGACTCCACAAGAGACCCAGTACTTC,CSVEVKGTPQETQYF
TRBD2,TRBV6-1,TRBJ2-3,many,TGTTCTCCAAACGTTAGCGGGGGAGCAGATACGCAGTATTTT,CSPNVSGGADTQYF
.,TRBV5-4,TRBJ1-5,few,TGTGCCAGCACCCTTTGGGGGAGCAATCAGCCCCAGCATTTT,CASTLWGSNQPQHF
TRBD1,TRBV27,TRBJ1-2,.,TGTGCCAGCGGTGGACCCGACAGGGGGAGGTTCCCAAATGGCTACACCTTC,CASGGPDRGRFPNGYTF